One and the same sample provided the 12 T cell receptor beta chains below, sequenced in a study of T cell responses to AZD1222 COVID-19 vaccine. The method was immunoSEQ multiplex PCR; TCRdb's version includes in-frame clones alone and lacks a portion of them. The sample includes approximately 84,000 clones, around 91% of them seen just once. The sequenced sample was peripheral blood, obtained on day 0 of AZD1222 vaccination. The receptors stem from an adult in good health.

CDR3 protein: CASSLELRRSYNEQFF. In DNA form, the CDR3 reads TGTGCCAGCAGCTTAGAGTTGCGGAGGTCCTACAATGAGCAGTTCTTC. The gene calls are TRBV7-2 and TRBJ2-1; TRBD2 is a possible D gene (5 bases). The V end lost 1 base, the J end lost 1 base, and 11 bases lay between the germline ends. Germline V gene data show CDR1 as SGHTA and CDR2 as FQGNSA. CDR3 size: 16 residues.

The chain is built from TRBV2 and TRBJ2-2, with D perhaps matching TRBD1 (5 bases). V was pared by 6 bases and J by 3 bases, with 11 bases between. Per germline, CDR1 SNHLY and CDR2 FYNNEI. CDR3 length equals 14 residues. Here the CDR3 reads CASRRRRDTGELFF. The CDR3 DNA is TGTGCCAGCAGAAGACGCAGGGACACCGGGGAGCTGTTTTTT.

The chain links TRBV28 to TRBJ2-1, with unresolved D. This CDR3 has 15 residues. CDR1 is MDHEN and CDR2 is SYDVKM in the germline V gene. V was clipped by 2 bases and J by 9 bases, with 17 bases between them. CDR3 region: CASSLTPPRTGEQFF. CDR3 nucleotides: TGTGCCAGCAGTTTAACCCCCCCACGGACGGGTGAGCAGTTCTTC.

The chain is built from TRBV10-3 and TRBJ1-5, with D perhaps TRBD1 (6 bases). Between the trimmed V and J ends, which lost 3 bases and 4 bases, there was a span of 7 bases. Per the germline V gene, CDR1 is ENHRY and CDR2 is SYGVKD. The CDR3 sequence is 13 residues long. CDR3 in amino acids: CAISEQGNQPQHF. The CDR3 nucleotides are TGTGCCATCAGTGAACAGGGAAATCAGCCCCAGCATTTT.

CDR3 in DNA: TGTGCCAGCAGCCCAAGCCCGGACAGGGGGTATGGCTACACCTTC. Translation gives CASSPSPDRGYGYTF. The chain couples TRBV25-1 to TRBJ1-2, with TRBD1 matching 10 bases. Germline-derived CDR1 and CDR2 are MGHDK and SYGVNS. Trimming took 6 bases from V and 5 from J; bases not matched to a gene: 9. There are 15 residues in the CDR3.

This clone was counted once. This sequence joins TRBV27 and TRBJ2-1, with 9 bases matching TRBD2. Germline lookup yields CDR1 MNHEY and CDR2 SMNVEV (reference sequence). The CDR3 covers 18 residues. V was pared by 5 bases and J by 0 bases, with 11 bases of the junction left unmatched. Here the CDR3 reads CASSARLLAGPSYNEQFF. DNA for the CDR3: TGTGCCAGCAGTGCGAGATTGCTAGCGGGACCCTCCTACAATGAGCAGTTCTTC.

This sequence joins TRBV6-5 and TRBJ1-4; D is perhaps TRBD1 (6 bases). The germline gives CDR1 MNHEY, CDR2 SVGAGI. Trimming took 0 bases from V and 10 from J, leaving 15 bases between them. This CDR3 is 15 amino acids long. The DNA for the CDR3 is TGTGCCAGCAGTTACTCGACACAGGGAAGTGGAAAACTGTTTTTT. This sequence encodes CASSYSTQGSGKLFF.

The table lists this clone with a count of one. V is TRBV2 and J is TRBJ1-5, with D perhaps matching TRBD1 (6 bases). The CDR3 runs 14 residues. Trimming pared 1 base from V and 7 bases from J, leaving 11 bases between. Germline CDR1 reads SNHLY; CDR2 reads FYNNEI. CDR3 sequence: CASSEGGPGQPQHF. The CDR3 DNA reads TGTGCCAGCAGTGAAGGGGGGCCGGGACAGCCCCAGCATTTT.

This clone was seen only once. J is TRBJ2-3 and V is TRBV12-3 or TRBV12-4; D remains unclear. V was clipped by 1 base and J by 5 bases, with 1 base between them. The CDR3 runs 11 residues. CDR3 bases: TGTGCCAGCAGTTTAGGAGATACGCAGTATTTT. This codes for CASSLGDTQYF.

For this clone: Other nucleotide sequences from this sample produce the same CDR3. V usage is TRBV18 and J usage is TRBJ2-3, with a possible D match to TRBD2 (6 bases). Trimming took 4 bases from V and 1 from J, leaving 9 bases between them. Germline loops: CDR1 KGHSH, CDR2 LQKENI. CDR3 length equals 14 residues. This CDR3 reads CASSLGLGTDTQYF. The CDR3 DNA reads TGTGCCAGCTCACTGGGACTGGGCACAGATACGCAGTATTTT.

V usage is TRBV4-2 and J usage is TRBJ2-7, with 10 bases lining up with TRBD1. J lost 3 bases, V lost 0 bases, and 5 bases had no gene match. This CDR3 has 16 residues. The germline V gene has CDR1 LGHNA and CDR2 YNFKEQ. This CDR3 reads CASSQEGTGEFYEQYF. In nucleotides, the CDR3 is TGTGCCAGCAGCCAAGAAGGGACAGGGGAGTTCTACGAGCAGTACTTC.

For the CDR3, the DNA is TGTGCCAGCAGCTCCGCGCTTTCCCGCAACGAGCAGTACTTC. Translated: CASSSALSRNEQYF. The J gene is TRBJ2-7, the V gene TRBV5-5; D gene ambiguous. This CDR3 is 14 amino acids long. Germline V gene data show CDR1 as SGHKS and CDR2 as YYEKEE (reference sequence). V lost 3 bases to trimming and J lost 5 bases, with 15 bases between them. The variable domain in full, completed from reference TRBV5-5 and TRBJ2-7, reads DAGVTQSPTHLIKTRGQQVTLRCSPISGHKSVSWYQQVLGQGPQFIFQYYEKEERGRGNFPDRFSARQFPNYSSELNVNALLLGDSALYLCASSSALSRNEQYFGPGTRLTVT.